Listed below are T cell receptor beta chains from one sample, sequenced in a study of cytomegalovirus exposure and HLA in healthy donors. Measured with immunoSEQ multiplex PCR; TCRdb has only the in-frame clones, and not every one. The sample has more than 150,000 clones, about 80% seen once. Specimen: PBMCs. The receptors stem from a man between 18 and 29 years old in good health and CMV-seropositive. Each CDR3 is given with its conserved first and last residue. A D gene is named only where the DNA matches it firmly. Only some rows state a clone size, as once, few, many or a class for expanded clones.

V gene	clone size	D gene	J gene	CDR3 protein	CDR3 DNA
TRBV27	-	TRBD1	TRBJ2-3	CASSRDSASTDTQYF	TGTGCCAGCAGTCGGGACAGTGCTAGCACAGATACGCAGTATTTT
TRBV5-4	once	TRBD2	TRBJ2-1	CASSRVVAGNNEQFF	TGTGCCAGCAGCCGGGTGGTAGCGGGAAACAATGAGCAGTTCTTC
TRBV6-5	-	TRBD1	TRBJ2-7	CASRDRGTYEQYF	TGTGCCAGCAGGGACAGGGGTACCTACGAGCAGTACTTC
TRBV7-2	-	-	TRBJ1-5	CASSLAPTPNQPQHF	TGTGCCAGCAGCTTAGCCCCCACTCCCAATCAGCCCCAGCATTTT
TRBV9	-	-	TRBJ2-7	CASSVEAGPYEQYF	TGTGCCAGCAGCGTAGAGGCAGGGCCCTACGAGCAGTACTTC
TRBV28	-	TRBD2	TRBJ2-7	CASSLGLAGVGFWYEQYF	TGTGCCAGCAGTTTAGGTCTAGCGGGAGTTGGGTTCTGGTACGAGCAGTACTTC
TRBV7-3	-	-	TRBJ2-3	CASSPLAGQTQYF	TGTGCCAGCAGCCCCCTGGCGGGACAGACGCAGTATTTT
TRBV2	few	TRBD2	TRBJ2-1	CASRPGTSGSILSYNEQFF	TGTGCCAGCAGGCCCGGGACTAGCGGGAGTATACTCTCCTACAATGAGCAGTTCTTC
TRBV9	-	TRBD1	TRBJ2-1	CASSVAGDRYHNEQFF	TGTGCCAGCAGCGTAGCCGGGGACAGGTACCACAATGAGCAGTTCTTC
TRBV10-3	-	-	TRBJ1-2	CAISEGGEIYGYTF	TGTGCCATCAGTGAGGGGGGCGAGATCTATGGCTACACCTTC
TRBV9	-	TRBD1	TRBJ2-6	CASSVTQGAAGANVLTF	TGTGCCAGCAGTGTGACACAGGGGGCTGCTGGGGCCAACGTCCTGACTTTC
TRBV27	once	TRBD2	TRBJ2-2	CASSLRLAGGRSGELFF	TGTGCCAGCAGTTTAAGACTAGCGGGAGGGCGTAGCGGGGAGCTGTTTTTT
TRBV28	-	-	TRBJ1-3	CASTWGGPGNTIYF	TGTGCCAGCACCTGGGGGGGGCCAGGAAACACCATATATTTT
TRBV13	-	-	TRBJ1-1	CASSSTEGTEAFF	TGTGCCAGCAGCTCGACCGAGGGCACTGAAGCTTTCTTT
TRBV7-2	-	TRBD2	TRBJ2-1	CASSSTGTSRNNEQFF	TGTGCCAGCAGCTCCACCGGGACTAGCAGAAACAATGAGCAGTTCTTC
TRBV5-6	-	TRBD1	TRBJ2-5	CASSTTAQGAGETQYF	TGTGCCAGCAGCACCACCGCACAGGGGGCCGGGGAGACCCAGTACTTC
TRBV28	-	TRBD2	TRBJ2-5	CASSSIRLAGVVETQYF	TGTGCCAGCAGTTCCATCCGACTAGCGGGAGTTGTTGAGACCCAGTACTTC
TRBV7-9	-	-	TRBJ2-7	CASSFGTLPYEQYF	TGTGCCAGCAGCTTCGGGACTTTACCCTACGAGCAGTACTTC
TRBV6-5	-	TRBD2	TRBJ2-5	CASSYLAGNTETQYF	TGTGCCAGCAGTTACTTAGCGGGAAATACGGAGACCCAGTACTTC
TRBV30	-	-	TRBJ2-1	CAWSLDLTYNEQFF	TGTGCCTGGAGCCTGGACTTGACCTACAATGAGCAGTTCTTC
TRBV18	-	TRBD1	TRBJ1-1	CASSRDRVENTEAFF	TGTGCCAGCTCGCGCGACAGGGTGGAAAACACTGAAGCTTTCTTT
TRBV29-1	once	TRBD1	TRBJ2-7	CSVDDRGHEQYF	TGCAGCGTTGATGACAGGGGGCACGAGCAGTACTTC